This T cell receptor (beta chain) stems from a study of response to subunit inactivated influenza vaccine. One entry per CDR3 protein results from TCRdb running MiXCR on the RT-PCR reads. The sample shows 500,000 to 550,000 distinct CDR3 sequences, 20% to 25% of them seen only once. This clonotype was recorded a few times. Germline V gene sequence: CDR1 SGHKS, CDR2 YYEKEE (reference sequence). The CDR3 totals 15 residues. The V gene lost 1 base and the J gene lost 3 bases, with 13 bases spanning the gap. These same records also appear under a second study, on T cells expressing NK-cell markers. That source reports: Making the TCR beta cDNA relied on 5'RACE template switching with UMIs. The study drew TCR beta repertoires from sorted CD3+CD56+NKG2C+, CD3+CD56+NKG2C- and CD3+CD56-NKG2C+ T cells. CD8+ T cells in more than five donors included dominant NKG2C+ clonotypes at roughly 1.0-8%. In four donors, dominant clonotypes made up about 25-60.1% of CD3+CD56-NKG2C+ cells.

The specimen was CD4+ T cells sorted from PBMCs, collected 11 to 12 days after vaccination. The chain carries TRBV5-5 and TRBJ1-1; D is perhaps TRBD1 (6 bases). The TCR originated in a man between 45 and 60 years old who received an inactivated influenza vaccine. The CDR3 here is CASSLMQGLDTEAFF. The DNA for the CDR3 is TGTGCCAGCAGCTTGATGCAGGGGCTCGACACTGAAGCTTTCTTT.